These T cell receptor beta chains were read from a single sample in a study of Ad26.COV2.S vaccination and SARS-CoV-2 variants. Measured with immunoSEQ multiplex PCR; TCRdb has only the in-frame clones, and not every one. Here the sample spans hundreds of thousands of clones, roughly 90% being singletons. Sequenced here: peripheral blood, sampled in a trial of Ad26.COV2.S vaccine versus placebo. Receptor source: a person aged 18 to 59 who received the Ad26.COV2.S COVID-19 vaccine or a placebo. The CDR3 runs from the conserved cysteine through the conserved F or W. A D gene is named only where the DNA matches it firmly. Expanded clones are given a class, and other clones once, few, many or no size at all.

d_gene: TRBD1; v_gene: TRBV4-3; len: 18; abundance: -; j_gene: TRBJ2-2; CDR3aa: CASSQAPAQGSRTGELFF; CDR3nt: TGCGCCAGCAGCCAAGCCCCAGCACAGGGGTCGCGTACCGGGGAGCTGTTTTTT
d_gene: -; v_gene: TRBV30; len: 12; abundance: -; j_gene: TRBJ2-1; CDR3aa: CAWKTGYNEQFF; CDR3nt: TGTGCCTGGAAAACGGGGTACAATGAGCAGTTCTTC
d_gene: TRBD2; v_gene: TRBV10-3; len: 14; abundance: -; j_gene: TRBJ2-5; CDR3aa: CASQPRLAPETQYF; CDR3nt: TGTGCCTCCCAGCCCCGACTAGCTCCGGAGACCCAGTACTTC
d_gene: TRBD1; v_gene: TRBV18; len: 15; abundance: -; j_gene: TRBJ1-4; CDR3aa: CASSRPGQGNEKLFF; CDR3nt: TGTGCCAGCTCACGTCCGGGACAGGGGAATGAAAAACTGTTTTTT
d_gene: -; v_gene: TRBV7-2; len: 12; abundance: once; j_gene: TRBJ2-1; CDR3aa: CASSLEIYEQFF; CDR3nt: TGTGCCAGCAGCTTAGAAATCTATGAGCAGTTCTTC
d_gene: -; v_gene: TRBV7-8; len: 14; abundance: -; j_gene: TRBJ1-2; CDR3aa: CASSLVGGPGGYTF; CDR3nt: TGTGCCAGCAGCTTAGTCGGGGGGCCGGGTGGCTACACCTTC
d_gene: -; v_gene: TRBV27; len: 14; abundance: few; j_gene: TRBJ2-7; CDR3aa: CASSLIGSPYEQYF; CDR3nt: TGTGCCAGCAGTTTAATAGGGAGTCCCTACGAGCAGTACTTC
d_gene: -; v_gene: TRBV11-2; len: 14; abundance: -; j_gene: TRBJ2-2; CDR3aa: CASSSDMTSGELFF; CDR3nt: TGTGCCAGCAGTTCTGACATGACCTCCGGGGAGCTGTTTTTT
d_gene: -; v_gene: TRBV20-1; len: 12; abundance: -; j_gene: TRBJ2-5; CDR3aa: CSASSYRETQYF; CDR3nt: TGCAGTGCTAGTAGCTATCGAGAGACCCAGTACTTC
d_gene: -; v_gene: TRBV19; len: 15; abundance: -; j_gene: TRBJ2-3; CDR3aa: CASSAGRTSTDTQYF; CDR3nt: TGTGCCAGTAGTGCGGGACGGACTAGCACAGATACGCAGTATTTT
d_gene: -; v_gene: TRBV15; len: 12; abundance: -; j_gene: TRBJ2-2; CDR3aa: CATSRSTGELFF; CDR3nt: TGTGCCACCAGCAGATCCACCGGGGAGCTGTTTTTT
d_gene: TRBD2; v_gene: TRBV18; len: 14; abundance: -; j_gene: TRBJ2-7; CDR3aa: CASSPRGGTYEQYF; CDR3nt: TGTGCCAGCTCACCGCGGGGGGGAACCTACGAGCAGTACTTC
d_gene: TRBD2; v_gene: TRBV5-4; len: 17; abundance: -; j_gene: TRBJ2-2; CDR3aa: CASSLGAGGPVDGELFF; CDR3nt: TGTGCCAGCAGCTTGGGAGCGGGAGGGCCAGTTGACGGGGAGCTGTTTTTT
d_gene: -; v_gene: TRBV27; len: 13; abundance: -; j_gene: TRBJ2-2; CDR3aa: CASSQWLTGELFF; CDR3nt: TGTGCCAGCAGTCAATGGTTGACCGGGGAGCTGTTTTTT
d_gene: -; v_gene: TRBV5-1; len: 15; abundance: few; j_gene: TRBJ2-1; CDR3aa: CASSLDGSDWNEQFF; CDR3nt: TGCGCCAGCAGCTTGGACGGGAGTGATTGGAATGAGCAGTTCTTC
d_gene: -; v_gene: TRBV4-1; len: 15; abundance: -; j_gene: TRBJ2-7; CDR3aa: CASSHRPGSAYEQYF; CDR3nt: TGCGCCAGCAGCCACCGACCTGGGTCGGCCTACGAGCAGTACTTC
d_gene: -; v_gene: TRBV6-5; len: 14; abundance: -; j_gene: TRBJ1-2; CDR3aa: CASRPGHLLYGYTF; CDR3nt: TGTGCCAGCAGGCCGGGACACTTACTCTATGGCTACACCTTC
d_gene: -; v_gene: TRBV11-2; len: 19; abundance: -; j_gene: TRBJ2-2; CDR3aa: CASSLGAGFLLKNTGELFF; CDR3nt: TGTGCCAGCAGCTTAGGGGCAGGTTTCTTACTCAAAAACACCGGGGAGCTGTTTTTT
d_gene: -; v_gene: TRBV30; len: 16; abundance: once; j_gene: TRBJ1-4; CDR3aa: CAWTSPGGFRDEKLFF; CDR3nt: TGTGCCTGGACCTCCCCCGGGGGGTTTAGGGATGAAAAACTGTTTTTT
d_gene: TRBD1; v_gene: TRBV4-3; len: 16; abundance: few; j_gene: TRBJ2-2; CDR3aa: CASSQEVTGGPGELFF; CDR3nt: TGCGCCAGCAGCCAAGAGGTTACAGGGGGACCCGGGGAGCTGTTTTTT
d_gene: -; v_gene: TRBV5-8; len: 15; abundance: -; j_gene: TRBJ2-5; CDR3aa: CASSSGGHPRETQYF; CDR3nt: TGTGCCAGCAGCTCCGGCGGTCACCCGCGAGAGACCCAGTACTTC
d_gene: -; v_gene: TRBV19; len: 14; abundance: -; j_gene: TRBJ2-3; CDR3aa: CAHSEGGGTDTQYF; CDR3nt: TGTGCCCATTCCGAGGGGGGAGGCACAGATACGCAGTATTTT
d_gene: -; v_gene: TRBV27; len: 14; abundance: -; j_gene: TRBJ2-2; CDR3aa: CASSPVGAIGELFF; CDR3nt: TGTGCCAGCAGCCCTGTGGGGGCGATTGGGGAGCTGTTTTTT
d_gene: -; v_gene: TRBV3-1/TRBV3-2; len: 13; abundance: -; j_gene: TRBJ2-2; CDR3aa: CASSQRASGELFF; CDR3nt: TGTGCCAGCAGCCAAAGAGCGAGCGGGGAGCTGTTTTTT
d_gene: TRBD1; v_gene: TRBV6-5; len: 16; abundance: few; j_gene: TRBJ1-2; CDR3aa: CASSYSMWTGTYGYTF; CDR3nt: TGTGCCAGCAGTTACTCGATGTGGACAGGGACTTATGGCTACACCTTC
d_gene: -; v_gene: TRBV19; len: 12; abundance: -; j_gene: TRBJ1-2; CDR3aa: CASSPPNYGYTF; CDR3nt: TGTGCCAGTAGTCCTCCTAACTATGGCTACACCTTC
d_gene: TRBD2; v_gene: TRBV5-6; len: 16; abundance: -; j_gene: TRBJ2-7; CDR3aa: CASSWGLAGSSYEQYF; CDR3nt: TGTGCCAGCAGCTGGGGACTAGCGGGGAGCTCCTACGAGCAGTACTTC
d_gene: -; v_gene: TRBV7-2; len: 14; abundance: -; j_gene: TRBJ1-1; CDR3aa: CASSLASPNTEAFF; CDR3nt: TGTGCCAGCAGCTTAGCCTCCCCGAACACTGAAGCTTTCTTT
d_gene: TRBD1; v_gene: TRBV5-1; len: 17; abundance: -; j_gene: TRBJ2-7; CDR3aa: CASSSGNAGGAPYEQYF; CDR3nt: TGCGCCAGCAGCTCAGGGAACGCAGGGGGCGCACCCTACGAGCAGTACTTC
d_gene: -; v_gene: TRBV18; len: 13; abundance: once; j_gene: TRBJ1-5; CDR3aa: CASSNGGDQPQHF; CDR3nt: TGTGCCAGCTCGAACGGGGGGGATCAGCCCCAGCATTTT
d_gene: -; v_gene: TRBV7-9; len: 14; abundance: -; j_gene: TRBJ1-3; CDR3aa: CASSLGAEGSTIYF; CDR3nt: TGTGCCAGCAGCTTAGGTGCGGAGGGCAGCACCATATATTTT
d_gene: TRBD2; v_gene: TRBV6-5; len: 14; abundance: -; j_gene: TRBJ2-7; CDR3aa: CASSFGGGLYEQYF; CDR3nt: TGTGCCAGCAGCTTCGGCGGGGGGCTCTACGAGCAGTACTTC
d_gene: -; v_gene: TRBV29-1; len: 13; abundance: -; j_gene: TRBJ2-1; CDR3aa: CSVDPIRYNEQFF; CDR3nt: TGCAGCGTTGATCCAATTCGGTACAATGAGCAGTTCTTC
d_gene: -; v_gene: TRBV27; len: 12; abundance: few; j_gene: TRBJ2-2; CDR3aa: CASSFGTGELFF; CDR3nt: TGTGCCAGCAGTTTCGGCACCGGGGAGCTGTTTTTT
d_gene: TRBD2; v_gene: TRBV11-3; len: 15; abundance: -; j_gene: TRBJ2-1; CDR3aa: CASSLTSGGYNEQFF; CDR3nt: TGTGCCAGCAGCCTAACTAGCGGGGGTTACAATGAGCAGTTCTTC
d_gene: -; v_gene: TRBV25-1; len: 17; abundance: -; j_gene: TRBJ1-1; CDR3aa: CASSPNPRGRGRTEAFF; CDR3nt: TGTGCCAGCAGCCCAAACCCCCGGGGTCGAGGGAGGACTGAAGCTTTCTTT
d_gene: -; v_gene: TRBV7-2; len: 14; abundance: -; j_gene: TRBJ1-6; CDR3aa: CASSWGSLGSPLHF; CDR3nt: TGTGCCAGCAGCTGGGGCAGCCTGGGATCACCCCTCCACTTT
d_gene: TRBD1; v_gene: TRBV30; len: 17; abundance: -; j_gene: TRBJ1-4; CDR3aa: CASTGGAALGSNEKLFF; CDR3nt: TGTGCCTCAACAGGGGGCGCGGCGTTGGGTTCTAATGAAAAACTGTTTTTT
d_gene: -; v_gene: TRBV6-5; len: 14; abundance: -; j_gene: TRBJ1-3; CDR3aa: CASGRASLGNTIYF; CDR3nt: TGTGCCAGCGGCAGGGCGAGCCTTGGAAACACCATATATTTT
d_gene: TRBD2; v_gene: TRBV9; len: 16; abundance: -; j_gene: TRBJ2-7; CDR3aa: CASSEEGLAGAHEQYF; CDR3nt: TGTGCCAGCAGCGAAGAGGGACTAGCGGGAGCCCACGAGCAGTACTTC
d_gene: -; v_gene: TRBV20-1; len: 15; abundance: -; j_gene: TRBJ2-3; CDR3aa: CSASGPQRGTDTQYF; CDR3nt: TGCAGTGCTAGTGGGCCGCAGAGAGGCACAGATACGCAGTATTTT
d_gene: -; v_gene: TRBV27; len: 13; abundance: -; j_gene: TRBJ1-1; CDR3aa: CASSLAEYTEAFF; CDR3nt: TGTGCCAGCAGTTTAGCAGAGTACACTGAAGCTTTCTTT
d_gene: TRBD1; v_gene: TRBV7-8; len: 18; abundance: -; j_gene: TRBJ1-4; CDR3aa: CASSGGIGQGKTNEKLFF; CDR3nt: TGTGCCAGCAGCGGGGGGATAGGACAGGGAAAGACTAATGAAAAACTGTTTTTT
d_gene: -; v_gene: TRBV15; len: 13; abundance: -; j_gene: TRBJ2-1; CDR3aa: CATSREREYEQFF; CDR3nt: TGTGCCACCAGCAGAGAAAGAGAATATGAGCAGTTCTTC
d_gene: TRBD1; v_gene: TRBV27; len: 15; abundance: -; j_gene: TRBJ1-6; CDR3aa: CASREGRGLNSPLHF; CDR3nt: TGTGCCAGCAGAGAGGGCAGGGGGCTTAATTCACCCCTCCACTTT
d_gene: TRBD2; v_gene: TRBV5-1; len: 16; abundance: once; j_gene: TRBJ2-5; CDR3aa: CASSLKVAGDPETQYF; CDR3nt: TGCGCCAGCAGCTTGAAGGTAGCGGGAGATCCGGAGACCCAGTACTTC
d_gene: -; v_gene: TRBV6-4; len: 19; abundance: once; j_gene: TRBJ1-1; CDR3aa: CASSDPFPDPGLGNTEAFF; CDR3nt: TGTGCCAGCAGTGACCCCTTTCCCGACCCGGGGCTGGGGAACACTGAAGCTTTCTTT
d_gene: TRBD1; v_gene: TRBV2; len: 14; abundance: -; j_gene: TRBJ1-2; CDR3aa: CASSPGQGAFGYTF; CDR3nt: TGTGCCAGCAGCCCAGGACAGGGGGCTTTCGGCTACACCTTC
d_gene: -; v_gene: TRBV10-3; len: 14; abundance: -; j_gene: TRBJ2-1; CDR3aa: CAISTMESYNEQFF; CDR3nt: TGTGCCATCAGCACGATGGAGTCCTACAATGAGCAGTTCTTC
d_gene: -; v_gene: TRBV10-3; len: 14; abundance: -; j_gene: TRBJ2-3; CDR3aa: CAISKGGVTDTQYF; CDR3nt: TGTGCCATCAGTAAGGGGGGGGTCACAGATACGCAGTATTTT
d_gene: -; v_gene: TRBV3-1/TRBV3-2; len: 14; abundance: -; j_gene: TRBJ2-3; CDR3aa: CASSSGTLTDTQYF; CDR3nt: TGTGCCAGCAGTTCGGGCACCCTCACAGATACGCAGTATTTT
d_gene: TRBD1; v_gene: TRBV7-2; len: 15; abundance: -; j_gene: TRBJ1-1; CDR3aa: CASSVRGRMNTEAFF; CDR3nt: TGTGCCAGCAGCGTCAGGGGGCGGATGAACACTGAAGCTTTCTTT
d_gene: -; v_gene: TRBV4-2; len: 14; abundance: -; j_gene: TRBJ2-7; CDR3aa: CASSQAMGGYEQYF; CDR3nt: TGTGCCAGCAGCCAAGCCATGGGAGGCTACGAGCAGTACTTC
d_gene: -; v_gene: TRBV6-4; len: 13; abundance: -; j_gene: TRBJ2-3; CDR3aa: CASSSGSTDTQYF; CDR3nt: TGTGCCAGCAGTAGCGGGAGCACAGATACGCAGTATTTT
d_gene: -; v_gene: TRBV5-1; len: 14; abundance: -; j_gene: TRBJ2-7; CDR3aa: CASSSGTYSYEQYF; CDR3nt: TGCGCCAGCAGCTCGGGGACCTACTCCTACGAGCAGTACTTC
d_gene: TRBD1; v_gene: TRBV6-6; len: 17; abundance: -; j_gene: TRBJ1-5; CDR3aa: CASSPRTGSYSNQPQHF; CDR3nt: TGTGCCAGCAGTCCTCGGACAGGCTCTTATAGCAATCAGCCCCAGCATTTT
d_gene: -; v_gene: TRBV14; len: 15; abundance: -; j_gene: TRBJ2-3; CDR3aa: CASSQDYGPTDTQYF; CDR3nt: TGTGCCAGCAGCCAAGATTACGGCCCCACAGATACGCAGTATTTT
d_gene: -; v_gene: TRBV2; len: 14; abundance: -; j_gene: TRBJ1-2; CDR3aa: CASSANRDFYGYTF; CDR3nt: TGTGCCAGCAGTGCCAACAGGGATTTCTATGGCTACACCTTC
d_gene: -; v_gene: TRBV18; len: 13; abundance: -; j_gene: TRBJ1-1; CDR3aa: CASSPNHDAEAFF; CDR3nt: TGTGCCAGCTCACCCAATCATGACGCTGAAGCTTTCTTT
d_gene: TRBD1; v_gene: TRBV10-2; len: 14; abundance: -; j_gene: TRBJ2-7; CDR3aa: CASSRSGTDYEQYF; CDR3nt: TGCGCCAGCAGTCGATCCGGGACAGACTACGAGCAGTACTTC